One sample yielded the 20 T cell receptor beta chains listed below, sequenced in a study of blood T cells in healthy people across ages. Primed by a sample-barcoded 5' primer and a J-beta primer mix, a second PCR proceeded for about 6 to 12 cycles. TCRdb passed the 5' RACE reads through MiXCR, listing each CDR3 protein once. The sample has over a million distinct CDR3 sequences; under 45% are singletons. Sequenced: blood. The receptors shown here come from a woman aged 55 to 70 in good health.

This clonotype was seen a handful of times. V and J are TRBV29-1 and TRBJ2-3; D is ambiguous. The germline gives CDR1 SQVTM, CDR2 ANQGSEA. The CDR3 has 14 residues. Trimming removed 4 bases at V and 4 bases at J, with 15 bases between. CDR3: CSVGGPSLSDTQYF. CDR3 nucleotides: TGCAGCGTTGGTGGACCTTCCCTCTCAGATACGCAGTATTTT.

The chain couples TRBV12-3 or TRBV12-4 to TRBJ2-4; D call uncertain. V was cut by 4 bases and J by 13 bases, with 11 bases left in between. The CDR3 sequence is 11 residues long. CDR3 bases: TGTGCCAGCAGTTCCACCTTAGGGCAGTACTTC. Encoded protein: CASSSTLGQYF.

This clonotype came up a few times. The chain employs TRBV11-2 and TRBJ2-4, with TRBD2 identical over 7 bases. The J call is uncertain, as TRBJ2-7 better fits the DNA end. The germline CDR1 and CDR2 sequences are SGHAT and FQNNGV. The CDR3 has 16 amino acids. The DNA of the CDR3 is TGTGCCAGCAGCTTAGGATCCAGCGGGACTGTCTACGAGCAGTACTTC. Its protein is CASSLGSSGTVYEQYF.

CDR3 nucleotides: TGTGCCAGCAGTGACTGGCGTCTAGCGGGAGGGCCCCAAGAGACCCAGTACTTC. Its protein product is CASSDWRLAGGPQETQYF. V gene TRBV2 combines with J gene TRBJ2-5, with 12 positions matching TRBD2. Germline CDR1 SNHLY, CDR2 FYNNEI. CDR3 length: 18 amino acids. V was pared by 3 bases and J by 1 base, with 9 bases of the junction left unmatched.

In this sample, this clonotype turned up a few times. The rearrangement links TRBV28 to TRBJ2-5; TRBD2 might be the D (6 bases). Germline CDR1 MDHEN, CDR2 SYDVKM. V dropped 4 bases and J dropped 5 bases, with 11 bases sitting between them. The CDR3 totals 13 residues. The CDR3: CASSSTSPETQYF. CDR3 in DNA: TGTGCCAGCAGTTCGACTAGTCCGGAGACCCAGTACTTC.

This clonotype was seen a handful of times. This CDR3 is CASSLLSGGGNIQYF. CDR3 in DNA: TGCGCCAGCAGCTTGTTATCCGGAGGTGGAAACATTCAGTACTTC. The chain has TRBV5-1 and TRBJ2-4; a possible D gene is TRBD2 (5 bases). Germline V lookup: CDR1 SGHRS, CDR2 YFSETQ. The CDR3 length is 15 residues. The V and J ends lost 1 base and 6 bases respectively, with 14 bases between them.

CDR3 DNA sequence: TGCAGCGCCGGACAGACGAACACCGGGGAGCTGTTTTTT. Translation gives CSAGQTNTGELFF. V is TRBV29-1 and J is TRBJ2-2; maybe TRBD1 (6 bases). The germline gives CDR1 SQVTM, CDR2 ANQGSEA. The CDR3 covers 13 residues. Deletions cut 7 bases from V and 0 bases from J, with 9 bases between.

This clonotype was observed a handful of times. J is TRBJ2-4 and V is TRBV9; the D gene is possibly TRBD2 (6 bases). CDR3 length: 14 amino acids. Per the germline V gene, CDR1 is SGDLS and CDR2 is YYNGEE. The V gene lost 4 bases and the J gene lost 6 bases, with 14 bases spanning the gap. CDR3 protein: CASSPGTQGNIQYF. CDR3 nucleotide sequence: TGTGCCAGCAGCCCTGGGACTCAGGGAAACATTCAGTACTTC.

Only a few counts were recorded for this clonotype. The rearrangement joins TRBV20-1 to TRBJ2-1; tentative D call: TRBD2 (6 bases). Germline CDR1 and CDR2: DFQATT and SNEGSKA (reference sequence). V lost 7 bases and J 10 bases, leaving 23 bases between the germline ends. The CDR3 is made up of 14 amino acids. CDR3 amino acids: CSVPSREPTDEQFF. CDR3 in DNA: TGCAGTGTACCGAGTCGGGAGCCCACGGACGAGCAGTTCTTC.

The sample holds a few counts of this clonotype. The chain employs TRBV7-8 and TRBJ2-3; D is uncertain. V was pared by 1 base and J by 1 base, with 9 bases between. Germline V gene lookup returns CDR1 SGHVS and CDR2 FQNEAQ. This CDR3 comprises 15 residues. The CDR3 nucleotides are TGTGCCAGCAGCTTAGGGAATGGGGGCACAGATACGCAGTATTTT. Amino acids: CASSLGNGGTDTQYF. The full variable domain, rest sourced from reference TRBV7-8 and TRBJ2-3, is GAGVSQSPRYKVAKRGQDVALRCDPISGHVSLFWYQQALGQGPEFLTYFQNEAQLDKSGLPSDRFFAERPEGSVSTLKIQRTQQEDSAVYLCASSLGNGGTDTQYFGPGTRLTVL.

In its sample, this clonotype was seen a few times. The gene calls are TRBV20-1 and TRBJ1-4; D is unclear. CDR1 DFQATT and CDR2 SNEGSKA come from the germline V gene (reference sequence). There are 12 residues in the CDR3. V lost 2 bases to trimming and J lost 3 bases, with 4 bases between them. The CDR3 loop reads CSARSPNEKLFF. The CDR3 DNA reads TGCAGTGCTAGATCCCCTAATGAAAAACTGTTTTTT.

The V call is TRBV4-1, the J call TRBJ2-3; the match to TRBD2 covers 10 bases. V was pared by 5 bases and J by 4 bases, with 6 bases of the junction left unmatched. The CDR3 is 15 residues long. Germline-derived CDR1 and CDR2 are MGHRA and YSYEKL. CDR3 coding DNA: TGCGCCAGCAGCGGGCTAGCGGGAGCAGCAGATACGCAGTATTTT. Protein product: CASSGLAGAADTQYF.

This chain joins TRBV7-8 and TRBJ2-7; the D gene is possibly TRBD2 (6 bases). In germline, CDR1 is SGHVS, CDR2 FQNEAQ. The CDR3 length is 16 residues. The V gene lost 1 base and the J gene lost 3 bases, with 16 bases spanning the gap. CDR3 DNA sequence: TGTGCCAGCAGCTTAGGATGGGTAGCGGCAAACTACGAGCAGTACTTC. This translates into CASSLGWVAANYEQYF.

This clonotype appeared a few times. The V call is TRBV20-1, the J call TRBJ2-7, with a possible D match to TRBD1 (6 bases). Trimming stripped 7 bases from V and 2 bases from J, with 18 bases between. The CDR3 sequence is 14 residues long. Looked up from germline, CDR1 is DFQATT and CDR2 is SNEGSKA (reference sequence). CDR3 DNA sequence: TGCAGTGTTTCTGACAGGAGCAATACCTACGAGCAGTACTTC. Amino acids: CSVSDRSNTYEQYF.

This clonotype was observed a few times. The rearrangement joins TRBV20-1 to TRBJ2-3; 8 nucleotides line up with TRBD2. The CDR3 has 15 amino acids. The germline CDR1 and CDR2 sequences are DFQATT and SNEGSKA (reference sequence). The V and J ends lost 5 bases and 2 bases, in that order; junction bases with no gene match: 9. The chain's CDR3 is CSAPPLAAYTDTQYF. CDR3 in DNA: TGCAGTGCTCCTCCACTAGCGGCCTACACAGATACGCAGTATTTT.

The genes are TRBV13 and TRBJ2-1; the D gene could be TRBD1 or TRBD2 (5 bases each). The J call may be in error: the DNA end matches TRBJ2-7 better. The CDR3 is made up of 15 amino acids. CDR1 is PRHDT, CDR2 FYEKMQ, per germline (reference sequence). The CDR3 region has the DNA TGTGCCAGCAGCTGGGGCGGGCCCCCCTACAATGAGCAGTACTTC. It yields the protein CASSWGGPPYNEQYF.

V and J are TRBV28 and TRBJ2-5; weak D call: TRBD2 (6 bases). Per germline, CDR1 MDHEN and CDR2 SYDVKM. V lost 6 bases and J lost 4, with 12 bases in between. This CDR3 is built from 13 residues. The CDR3 DNA reads TGTGCCAGCAGGCGGGACCCAGGAGAGACCCAGTACTTC. It yields the protein CASRRDPGETQYF. The full variable domain, in which reference TRBV28 and TRBJ2-5 provide the parts outside the CDR3, is DVKVTQSSRYLVKRTGEKVFLECVQDMDHENMFWYRQDPGLGLRLIYFSYDVKMKEKGDIPEGYSVSREKKERFSLILESASTNQTSMYLCASRRDPGETQYFGPGTRLLVL.

On this clonotype: This may come from a read error, since a much larger clone is one base off. The J gene is TRBJ2-1, the V gene TRBV28, with 8 bases matching TRBD2. V gave up 3 bases and J gave up 7 bases; unmatched junction bases: 5. Germline assignment: CDR1 MDHEN and CDR2 SYDVKM. This CDR3 region has 14 residues. The CDR3 sequence: CASSLTSERNEQFF. CDR3 DNA sequence: TGTGCCAGCAGTTTGACTAGCGAGAGGAATGAGCAGTTCTTC. Complete variable domain (other parts from reference TRBV28 and TRBJ2-1): DVKVTQSSRYLVKRTGEKVFLECVQDMDHENMFWYRQDPGLGLRLIYFSYDVKMKEKGDIPEGYSVSREKKERFSLILESASTNQTSMYLCASSLTSERNEQFFGPGTRLTVL.

The chain joins TRBV23-1 to TRBJ2-5, with 7 bases that match TRBD2. TRBV23-1 is assigned to the ORF class and has an uncertain function. CDR3 length equals 17 residues. Losses at the gene ends were 3 bases for V and 0 bases for J; bases not matched to a gene: 10. In nucleotides, the CDR3 is TGCGCCAGCAGTCATAGTAGGGCTAGCGGATACCAAGAGACCCAGTACTTC. Its translation is CASSHSRASGYQETQYF.

V and J are TRBV5-6 and TRBJ2-3; weak D call: TRBD1 (5 bases). The CDR3 is 13 residues long. The V gene lost 3 bases and the J gene lost 3 bases, with 8 bases spanning the gap. The germline V gene encodes CDR1 SGHDT and CDR2 YYEEEE. CDR3 bases: TGTGCCAGCAGCTCACAGGTAACAGATACGCAGTATTTT. Protein: CASSSQVTDTQYF. The full variable domain, rest sourced from reference TRBV5-6 and TRBJ2-3, is DAGVTQSPTHLIKTRGQQVTLRCSPKSGHDTVSWYQQALGQGPQFIFQYYEEEERQRGNFPDRFSGHQFPNYSSELNVNALLLGDSALYLCASSSQVTDTQYFGPGTRLTVL.